In this sample, the clone carrying this T cell receptor (beta chain) turned up a few times. Its antigen remains unknown. These data come from a study of siplizumab effects on memory and regulatory T cells. Findings and limits, study-wide: Memory T cells appeared less diverse than naive cells, which seemed to contribute substantially to alloresponse. Siplizumab significantly decreased alloreactive sequences from unstimulated CD4+ memory cells. Roughly 80-96% of proliferating CD4+ or CD8+ clones lacked an assignable naive or memory phenotype.

This CDR3 is 11 amino acids long. V shed 3 bases and J shed 7 bases, with 4 bases lying between them. Per the germline V gene, CDR1 is SNHLY and CDR2 is FYNNEI. Approximately 98,000 TCR templates per sample were assayed. Sequenced by immunoSEQ multiplex PCR; TCRdb stores in-frame clones only, minus some. The sample yields more than 75,000 clones, roughly 97% seen once. The rearrangement joins TRBV2 to TRBJ1-3; D remains ambiguous. The sample taken for sequencing was naive CD4+ T cells sorted from blood. This TCR derives from a human donor in good health. CDR3 coding DNA: TGTGCCAGCAGTGATCGGAACACCATATATTTT. Protein product: CASSDRNTIYF. Full variable domain (outside the CDR3, taken from reference TRBV2 and TRBJ1-3): EPEVTQTPSHQVTQMGQEVILRCVPISNHLYFYWYRQILGQKVEFLVSFYNNEISEKSEIFDDQFSVERPDGSNFTLKIRSTKLEDSAMYFCASSDRNTIYFGEGSWLTVV.